This TCR beta chain was identified in a study of PD-1 blockade in classical Hodgkin lymphoma. At the level of the study: It was nivolumab at 3 mg/kg, given intravenously every 2 weeks, that patients received. Study-level results: According to reports, newly diagnosed patients had lower baseline TCR diversity than healthy donors, and relapsed/refractory patients had lower baseline TCR diversity still. Newly diagnosed patients and complete responders had comparable diversity at baseline.

This clone was detected only once. The antigen remains unidentified. This CDR3 is built from 16 residues. Germline CDR1 reads LNHDA; CDR2 reads SQIVND (reference sequence). V was pared by 2 bases and J by 4 bases, with 8 bases of the junction left unmatched. The method was immunoSEQ multiplex PCR; TCRdb's version includes in-frame clones alone and lacks a portion of them. The table includes 21,000 or so clones, 70% to 90% detected once. Time point described: cycle 4 day 1 (C4D1), after around six weeks of nivolumab. All patients experienced relapse after autologous stem cell transplantation, and brentuximab vedotin exposure was variable.

V is TRBV19 and J is TRBJ2-3; 8 bases agree with TRBD2. The sequencing here drew on peripheral blood mononuclear cells (PBMCs), taken before the fourth cycle of nivolumab. The origin of this receptor is a human donor with classical Hodgkin lymphoma. This chain's CDR3 is CASSIRREGLADTQYF. Here the CDR3 DNA reads TGTGCCAGTAGTATACGCCGGGAGGGCCTTGCAGATACGCAGTATTTT.